This T cell receptor beta chain was retrieved from a study of shared T cell receptors in the human thymus. CDR3 size: 17 residues. Only one count was recorded for this clone. The assay was immunoSEQ multiplex PCR, and TCRdb's table has in-frame clones only and misses some. This sample has 700,000 to 750,000 clones, with 75% to 90% found just once. These data are also associated with another study on human thymus T cells. Turning to that study: It was healthy Finnish infants having corrective surgery for congenital heart defects who were the donors. Thymus was obtained from resections taken during corrective heart surgery. Among thymic and blood repertoires, usage of V and J genes appeared biased. Related research examined unrelated individuals and reported that their thymic repertoires overlapped highly.

Sequencing used thymocytes. The chain employs TRBV21-1 and TRBJ2-1; TRBD2, as called in the table, went unchecked against the DNA. TRBV21-1 is a pseudogene. The sequence came from a girl less than two years old with a congenital heart defect. The CDR3 is CASSKDSGPPTYNEQFF. CDR3 nucleotide sequence: TGTGCCAGCAGCAAGGATTCGGGTCCCCCAACCTACAATGAGCAGTTCTTC.